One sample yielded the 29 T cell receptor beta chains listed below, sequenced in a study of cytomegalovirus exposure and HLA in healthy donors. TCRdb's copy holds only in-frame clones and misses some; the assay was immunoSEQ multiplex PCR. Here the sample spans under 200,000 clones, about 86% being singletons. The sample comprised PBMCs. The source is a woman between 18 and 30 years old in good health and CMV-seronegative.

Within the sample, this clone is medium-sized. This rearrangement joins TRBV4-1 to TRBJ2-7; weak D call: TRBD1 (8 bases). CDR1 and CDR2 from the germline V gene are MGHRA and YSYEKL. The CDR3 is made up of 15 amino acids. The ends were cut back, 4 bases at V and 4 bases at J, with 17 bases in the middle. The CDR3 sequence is CASSPGVQGGYEQYF. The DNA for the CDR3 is TGCGCCAGCAGCCCGGGGGTACAGGGGGGGTACGAGCAGTACTTC.

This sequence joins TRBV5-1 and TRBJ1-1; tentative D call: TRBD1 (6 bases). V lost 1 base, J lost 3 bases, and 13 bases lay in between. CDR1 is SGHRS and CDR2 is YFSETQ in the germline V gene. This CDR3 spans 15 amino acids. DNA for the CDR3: TGCGCCAGCAGCTTGATCAGGGGTTGGGACACTGAAGCTTTCTTT. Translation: CASSLIRGWDTEAFF.

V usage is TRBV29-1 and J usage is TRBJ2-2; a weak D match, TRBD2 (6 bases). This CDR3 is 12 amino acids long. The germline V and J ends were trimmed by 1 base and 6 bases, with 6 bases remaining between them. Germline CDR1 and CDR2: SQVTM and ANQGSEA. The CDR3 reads CSVEGGAGELFF. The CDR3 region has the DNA TGCAGCGTTGAAGGGGGGGCCGGGGAGCTGTTTTTT.

CDR3 region: CAWISIARNYGYTF. DNA of the CDR3: TGTGCCTGGATTTCGATAGCCCGTAACTATGGCTACACCTTC. The chain uses TRBV30 and TRBJ1-2, with D unclear. The V gene lost 4 bases and the J gene lost 1 base, with 13 bases spanning the gap. The germline V gene has CDR1 GTSNPN and CDR2 SVGIG (reference sequence). The CDR3 has 14 amino acids.

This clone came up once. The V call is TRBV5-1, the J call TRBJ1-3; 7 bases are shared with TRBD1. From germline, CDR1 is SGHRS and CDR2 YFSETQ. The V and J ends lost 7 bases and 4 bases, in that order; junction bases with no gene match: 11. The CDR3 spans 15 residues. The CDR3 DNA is TGCGCCAGCTCCGAAGGAGGGGGCGCGGGAAACACCATATATTTT. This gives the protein CASSEGGGAGNTIYF.

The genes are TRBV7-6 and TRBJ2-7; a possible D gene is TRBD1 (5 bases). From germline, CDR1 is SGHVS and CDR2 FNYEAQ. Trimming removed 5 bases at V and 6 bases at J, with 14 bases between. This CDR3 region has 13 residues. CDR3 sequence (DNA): TGTGCCAGCAGCGTAAACTGGGGCTCCGAGCAGTACTTC. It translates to CASSVNWGSEQYF.

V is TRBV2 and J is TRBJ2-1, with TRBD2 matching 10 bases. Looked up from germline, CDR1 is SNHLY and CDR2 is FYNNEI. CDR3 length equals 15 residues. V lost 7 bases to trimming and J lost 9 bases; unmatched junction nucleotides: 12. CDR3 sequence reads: CASMVEREGLIEQFF. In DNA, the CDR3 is TGTGCCAGCATGGTAGAGCGGGAGGGATTAATTGAGCAGTTCTTC.

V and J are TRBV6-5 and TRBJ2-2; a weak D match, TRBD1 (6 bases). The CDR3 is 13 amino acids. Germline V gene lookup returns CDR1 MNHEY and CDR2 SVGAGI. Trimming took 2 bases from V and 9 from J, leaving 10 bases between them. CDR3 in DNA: TGTGCCAGCAGTTACCAGGGGATAAGGGAGCTGTTTTTT. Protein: CASSYQGIRELFF.

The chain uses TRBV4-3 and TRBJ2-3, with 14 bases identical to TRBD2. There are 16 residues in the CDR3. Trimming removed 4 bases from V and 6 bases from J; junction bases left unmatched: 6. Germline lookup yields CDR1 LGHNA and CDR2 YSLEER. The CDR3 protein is CASSPKGTSGSDTQYF. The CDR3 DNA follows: TGCGCCAGCAGCCCAAAGGGGACTAGCGGGAGTGATACGCAGTATTTT.

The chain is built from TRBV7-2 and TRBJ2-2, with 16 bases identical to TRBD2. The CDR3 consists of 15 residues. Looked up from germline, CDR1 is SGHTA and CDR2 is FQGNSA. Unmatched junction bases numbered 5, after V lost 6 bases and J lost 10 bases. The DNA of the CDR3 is TGTGCCAGCAGGGGGACTAGCGGGAGGGCCGAGGAGCTGTTTTTT. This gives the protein CASRGTSGRAEELFF.

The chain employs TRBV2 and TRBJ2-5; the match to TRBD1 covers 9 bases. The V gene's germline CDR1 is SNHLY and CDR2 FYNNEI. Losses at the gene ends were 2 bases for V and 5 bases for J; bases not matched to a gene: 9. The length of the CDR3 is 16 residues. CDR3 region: CASSEFWTGAAETQYF. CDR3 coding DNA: TGTGCCAGCAGTGAATTCTGGACAGGGGCAGCGGAGACCCAGTACTTC.

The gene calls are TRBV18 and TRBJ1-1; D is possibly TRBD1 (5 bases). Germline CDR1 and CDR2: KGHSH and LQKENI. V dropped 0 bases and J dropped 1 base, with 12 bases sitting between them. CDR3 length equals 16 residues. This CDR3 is CASSPPGGGTNTEAFF. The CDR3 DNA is TGTGCCAGCTCACCACCGGGGGGGGGAACGAACACTGAAGCTTTCTTT.

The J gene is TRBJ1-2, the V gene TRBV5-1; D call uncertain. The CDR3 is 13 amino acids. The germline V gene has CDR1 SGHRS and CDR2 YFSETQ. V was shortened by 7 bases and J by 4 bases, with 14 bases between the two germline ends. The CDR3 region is CASAAIATYGYTF. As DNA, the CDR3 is TGCGCCAGCGCGGCGATAGCTACCTATGGCTACACCTTC.

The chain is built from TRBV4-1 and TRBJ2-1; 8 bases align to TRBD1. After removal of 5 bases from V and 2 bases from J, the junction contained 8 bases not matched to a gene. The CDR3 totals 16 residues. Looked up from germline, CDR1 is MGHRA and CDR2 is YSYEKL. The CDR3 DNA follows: TGCGCCAGCAGCTATTGGGACAGGCATACCTACAATGAGCAGTTCTTC. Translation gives CASSYWDRHTYNEQFF.

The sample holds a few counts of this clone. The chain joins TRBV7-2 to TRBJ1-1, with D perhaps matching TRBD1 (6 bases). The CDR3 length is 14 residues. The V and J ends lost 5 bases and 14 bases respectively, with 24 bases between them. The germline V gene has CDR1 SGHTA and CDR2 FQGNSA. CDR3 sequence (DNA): TGTGCCAGCAGCCGAAGTCGGCAGGGGTTAAACCAGTTCTTT. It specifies CASSRSRQGLNQFF. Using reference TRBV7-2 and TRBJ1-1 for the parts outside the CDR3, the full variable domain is GAGVSQSPSNKVTEKGKDVELRCDPISGHTALYWYRQSLGQGLEFLIYFQGNSAPDKSGLPSDRFSAERTGGSVSTLTIQRTQQEDSAVYLCASSRSRQGLNQFFGQGTRLTVV.

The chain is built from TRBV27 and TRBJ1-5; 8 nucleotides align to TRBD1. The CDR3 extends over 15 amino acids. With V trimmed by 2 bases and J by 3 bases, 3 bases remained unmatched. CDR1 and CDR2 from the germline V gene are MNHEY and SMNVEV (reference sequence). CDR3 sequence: CASSLNRGTNQPQHF. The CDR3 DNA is TGTGCCAGCAGTTTAAACAGGGGGACCAATCAGCCCCAGCATTTT.

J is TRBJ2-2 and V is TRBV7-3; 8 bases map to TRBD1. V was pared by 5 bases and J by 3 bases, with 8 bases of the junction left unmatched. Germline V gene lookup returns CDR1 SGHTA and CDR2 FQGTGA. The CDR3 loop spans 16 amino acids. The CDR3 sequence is CASSETGTGHTGELFF. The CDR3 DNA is TGTGCCAGCAGCGAAACCGGGACAGGACACACCGGGGAGCTGTTTTTT.

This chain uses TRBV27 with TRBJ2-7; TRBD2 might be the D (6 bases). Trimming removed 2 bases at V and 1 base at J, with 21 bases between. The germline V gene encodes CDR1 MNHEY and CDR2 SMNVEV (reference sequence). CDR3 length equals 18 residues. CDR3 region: CASSLRRTTLFGSYEQYF. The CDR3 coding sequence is TGTGCCAGCAGTTTAAGAAGGACTACTCTGTTCGGTTCCTACGAGCAGTACTTC.

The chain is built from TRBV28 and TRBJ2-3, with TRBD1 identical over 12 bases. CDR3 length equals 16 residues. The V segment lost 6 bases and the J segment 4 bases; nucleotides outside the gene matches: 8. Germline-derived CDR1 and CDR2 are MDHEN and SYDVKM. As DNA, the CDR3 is TGTGCCAGCAGCTCCACCGGGACAGGGGGCGCAGATACGCAGTATTTT. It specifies CASSSTGTGGADTQYF. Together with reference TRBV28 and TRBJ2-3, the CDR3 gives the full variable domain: DVKVTQSSRYLVKRTGEKVFLECVQDMDHENMFWYRQDPGLGLRLIYFSYDVKMKEKGDIPEGYSVSREKKERFSLILESASTNQTSMYLCASSSTGTGGADTQYFGPGTRLTVL.

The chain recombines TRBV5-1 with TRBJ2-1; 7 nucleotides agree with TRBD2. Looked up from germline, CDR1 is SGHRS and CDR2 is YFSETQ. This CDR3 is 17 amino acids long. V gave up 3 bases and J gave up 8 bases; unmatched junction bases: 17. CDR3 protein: CASSWGEGRKLVDEQFF. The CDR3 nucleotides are TGCGCCAGCAGCTGGGGGGAGGGCCGAAAATTAGTAGATGAGCAGTTCTTC.

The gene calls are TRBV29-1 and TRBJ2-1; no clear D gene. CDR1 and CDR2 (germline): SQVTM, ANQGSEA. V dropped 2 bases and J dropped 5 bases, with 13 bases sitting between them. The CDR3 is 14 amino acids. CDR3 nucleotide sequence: TGCAGCGTTGAAACTTTCAGCGAGAACAATGAGCAGTTCTTC. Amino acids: CSVETFSENNEQFF.

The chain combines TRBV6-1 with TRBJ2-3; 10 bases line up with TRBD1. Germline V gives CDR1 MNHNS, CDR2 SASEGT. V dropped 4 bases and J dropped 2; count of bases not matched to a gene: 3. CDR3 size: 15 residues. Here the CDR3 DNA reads TGTGCCAGCAGTGGGGGACAGGGGTACACAGATACGCAGTATTTT. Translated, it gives CASSGGQGYTDTQYF.

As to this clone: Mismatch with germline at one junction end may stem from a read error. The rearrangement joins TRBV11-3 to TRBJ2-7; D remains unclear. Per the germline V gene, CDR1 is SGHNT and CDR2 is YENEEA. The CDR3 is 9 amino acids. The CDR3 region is CAGNRVENF. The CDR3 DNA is TGTGCCGGCAACCGGGTCGAAAATTTT.

As DNA, the CDR3 is TGTGCCAGCAGCTCGGGACAGGGGATGCGTGAGCAGTTCTTC. Protein sequence: CASSSGQGMREQFF. The chain employs TRBV7-2 and TRBJ2-1, with 10 bases identical to TRBD1. The CDR3 totals 14 residues. The V and J ends lost 4 bases and 9 bases, in that order; junction bases with no gene match: 6. Germline lookup yields CDR1 SGHTA and CDR2 FQGNSA.

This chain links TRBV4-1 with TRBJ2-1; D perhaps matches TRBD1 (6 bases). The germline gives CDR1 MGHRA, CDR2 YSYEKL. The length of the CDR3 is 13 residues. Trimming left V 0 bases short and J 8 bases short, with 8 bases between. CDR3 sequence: CASSQDRGDEQFF. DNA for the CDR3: TGCGCCAGCAGCCAAGACAGGGGCGATGAGCAGTTCTTC.

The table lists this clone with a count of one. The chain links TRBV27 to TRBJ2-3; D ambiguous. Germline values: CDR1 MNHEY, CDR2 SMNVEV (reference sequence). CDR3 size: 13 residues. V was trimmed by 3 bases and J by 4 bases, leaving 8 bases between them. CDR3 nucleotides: TGTGCCAGCAGTTTTTGGAGATCAGATACGCAGTATTTT. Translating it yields CASSFWRSDTQYF.

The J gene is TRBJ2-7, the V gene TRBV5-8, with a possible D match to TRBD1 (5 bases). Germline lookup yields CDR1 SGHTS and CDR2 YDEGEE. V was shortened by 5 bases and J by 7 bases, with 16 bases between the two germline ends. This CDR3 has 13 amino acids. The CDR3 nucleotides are TGTGCCAGCAGTAATACCCTATACAGGGAGCAGTACTTC. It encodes CASSNTLYREQYF.

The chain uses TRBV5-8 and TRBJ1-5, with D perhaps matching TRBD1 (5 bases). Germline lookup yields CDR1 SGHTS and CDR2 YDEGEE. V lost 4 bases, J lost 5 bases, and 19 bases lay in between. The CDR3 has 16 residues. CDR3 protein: CASSPQPGITDQPQHF. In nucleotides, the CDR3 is TGTGCCAGCAGCCCGCAACCAGGGATTACGGATCAGCCCCAGCATTTT.

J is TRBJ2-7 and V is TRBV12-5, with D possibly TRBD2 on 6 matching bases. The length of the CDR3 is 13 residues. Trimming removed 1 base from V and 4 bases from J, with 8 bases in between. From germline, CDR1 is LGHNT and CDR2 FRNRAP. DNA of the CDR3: TGTGCTAGTGGTTTGGGGACTACTTACGAGCAGTACTTC. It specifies CASGLGTTYEQYF.